The rows below give T cell receptor beta chains drawn from one sample of a study of T-cell memory formation after mild COVID-19. MiXCR was run by TCRdb on the 5' RACE reads, yielding one entry per CDR3 protein. Here the sample spans roughly 350,000 distinct CDR3 sequences, around 30% being singletons. Sequencing input: PBMCs or a T cell subset sorted from them (not recorded which). The receptors shown here come from an adult woman who had mild COVID-19 (a few samples of this study predate the infection). Cell type and time point are not known. The CDR3 runs from the conserved cysteine through the conserved F or W. D genes are given only for firm matches. Some rows mark clone size as missing; the rest say once, few, many or name a class of expanded clone.

clone_size | d_call | j_call | v_call | cdr3_nt | cdr3_aa
. | . | TRBJ2-3 | TRBV6-2/TRBV6-3 | TGTGCCAGCATCGGGAGAGGCGCAGATACGCAGTATTTT | CASIGRGADTQYF
. | . | TRBJ2-1 | TRBV30 | TGTGCCTGGAGATGCTGCGCAGGGTTCTTC | CAWRCCAGFF
. | TRBD2 | TRBJ2-7 | TRBV5-1 | TGCGCCAGCAGCCCAAGACTAGCGGAGTTCTACGAGCAGTACTTC | CASSPRLAEFYEQYF
. | . | TRBJ2-3 | TRBV7-7 | TGTGCTAGCAGCTTACTGAACGGTCCGCCGTATTTT | CASSLLNGPPYF
many | TRBD1 | TRBJ2-7 | TRBV5-1 | TGCGCCAGCAGCACTACAGGGGTGGACGAGCAGTACTTC | CASSTTGVDEQYF
. | TRBD2 | TRBJ2-1 | TRBV24-1 | TGTGCCACCAGTGATCCCAGCTATGTGGCGGGAGTTGAGCAGTTCTTC | CATSDPSYVAGVEQFF
few | . | TRBJ2-1 | TRBV4-1 | TGCGCCAGCAGCCAAGTTGTCATTCGTGGGGATGAGCAGTTCTTC | CASSQVVIRGDEQFF
few | TRBD1 | TRBJ2-7 | TRBV4-3 | TGCGCCAGCAGCCATCAGATTAGTGGGACAGGGTTAGCCTACGAGCAGTACTTC | CASSHQISGTGLAYEQYF
. | TRBD2 | TRBJ2-7 | TRBV28 | TGTGCCAGCAGCTACCGACTAGCGCCCTACGAGCAGTACTTC | CASSYRLAPYEQYF
. | . | TRBJ2-1 | TRBV19 | TGTGCCAGTACCGGGGTAGGGCCGTCCTACAATGAGCAGTTCTTC | CASTGVGPSYNEQFF
few | . | TRBJ2-7 | TRBV7-6 | TGTGCCAGCAGCTTAGCGGGGGTTTTTTCCTACGAGCAGTACTTC | CASSLAGVFSYEQYF
. | . | TRBJ1-1 | TRBV13 | TGTGCCAGCAGCCCTGGGGAGATCCGGGTGGGTGCGGAAGCTTTCTTT | CASSPGEIRVGAEAFF
. | . | TRBJ1-2 | TRBV7-2 | TGTGCCAGCAGCCCCGATACAGGGCCCTATGGCTACACCTTC | CASSPDTGPYGYTF
. | . | TRBJ2-2 | TRBV5-6 | TGTGCCAGCAGCTTTTCTAGAGGGGGAAACACCGGGGAGCTGTTTTTT | CASSFSRGGNTGELFF
many | . | TRBJ1-1 | TRBV12-3/TRBV12-4 | TGTGCCAGCAGTTTACTGCGCCCGGGGAACACTGAAGCTTTCTTT | CASSLLRPGNTEAFF
. | TRBD2 | TRBJ2-3 | TRBV4-2 | TGTGCCAGCAGCCAGGCAAGCGGGGACACAGATACGCAGTATTTT | CASSQASGDTDTQYF
few | . | TRBJ2-6 | TRBV30 | TGTGCCTGGAGTGAGCTGAGCTCTGGGGCCAACGTCCTGACTTTC | CAWSELSSGANVLTF
. | . | TRBJ2-7 | TRBV4-3 | TGCGCCAGCAGCCAAGAGGAGGACTACGAGCAGTACTTC | CASSQEEDYEQYF
. | . | TRBJ1-2 | TRBV12-3/TRBV12-4 | TGTGCCAGCAGCCAGGGGACGGACTATGGCTACACCTTC | CASSQGTDYGYTF
. | . | TRBJ1-1 | TRBV5-6 | TGTGCCAGCAGCTTATGGGGGGCTCAGTTGGTTGAAGCTTTCTTT | CASSLWGAQLVEAFF
. | . | TRBJ1-3 | TRBV20-1 | TGCAGTGCTAGATCAGGAAACACCATATATTTT | CSARSGNTIYF
. | TRBD1 | TRBJ1-4 | TRBV7-8 | TGTGCCAGCAGCTCCACCGGGACAGGGGTCAGAAAACTGTTTTTT | CASSSTGTGVRKLFF
. | TRBD2 | TRBJ2-2 | TRBV5-6 | TGTGCCAGCAGCTTGGTGGCGGGAGCTTACACCGGGGAGCTGTTTTTT | CASSLVAGAYTGELFF
. | . | TRBJ2-3 | TRBV20-1 | TGCAGCCTTTCAGATACGCAGTATTTT | CSLSDTQYF
many | . | TRBJ2-2 | TRBV4-3 | TGCGCCAGCAGCCGGGCCGGGGAGCTGTTTTTT | CASSRAGELFF
. | TRBD2 | TRBJ2-1 | TRBV5-1 | TGCGCCAGCAGCTTGTCCTTAGCGGGGGGCGGCTACAATGAGCAGTTCTTC | CASSLSLAGGGYNEQFF
. | . | TRBJ1-6 | TRBV12-3/TRBV12-4 | TGTGCCAGCCGAGGAATTCTCAATTCACCCCTCCACTTT | CASRGILNSPLHF
. | TRBD2 | TRBJ2-3 | TRBV10-3 | TGTGCCATCGCGGGAGAGGCAGATACGCAGTATTTT | CAIAGEADTQYF
. | TRBD1 | TRBJ2-3 | TRBV5-6 | TGTGCCAGCAGCCCGTTGAGGGGGCCAGATACGCAGTATTTT | CASSPLRGPDTQYF
many | . | TRBJ2-1 | TRBV12-3/TRBV12-4 | TGTGCCAGCAGCCCCGGGGGTTACTACAATGAGCAGTTCTTC | CASSPGGYYNEQFF
. | TRBD1 | TRBJ2-7 | TRBV4-3 | TGCGCCAGCAGCCACTCGACAGGGGCCTACGAGCAGTACTTC | CASSHSTGAYEQYF
. | TRBD1 | TRBJ1-2 | TRBV6-1 | TGTGCCAGCAATCCGGGGACAGGCGCTTTAAACTATGGCTACACCTTC | CASNPGTGALNYGYTF
. | . | TRBJ1-5 | TRBV7-2 | TGTGCCAGCAGCTTGGACCACCTTCCGCAGCCCCAGCATTTT | CASSLDHLPQPQHF
. | . | TRBJ1-5 | TRBV6-5 | TGTGCCAGCAGATTGTTATCTGGGGATCAGCCCCAGCATTTT | CASRLLSGDQPQHF
. | . | TRBJ2-2 | TRBV7-9 | TGTGCCAGCAGCTTCTTCCGAGGGGGTAATAGTGGCACCGGGGAGCTGTTTTTT | CASSFFRGGNSGTGELFF
once | . | TRBJ1-2 | TRBV12-3/TRBV12-4 | TGTGCCAGCAGTGACCGACCGGGGGACTATGGCTACACCTTC | CASSDRPGDYGYTF
. | TRBD1 | TRBJ1-1 | TRBV14 | TGTGCCAGCAGCCAAGATCGCAGGGGGCCTCGGAACACTGAAGCTTTCTTT | CASSQDRRGPRNTEAFF
. | . | TRBJ2-5 | TRBV18 | TGTGCCAGCTCACCAGGGTTCGGGCAAGAGACCCAGTACTTC | CASSPGFGQETQYF
. | TRBD2 | TRBJ2-3 | TRBV27 | TGTGCCAGCAGTTTAATAGCGGGGGGGCTCCCAGATACGCAGTATTTT | CASSLIAGGLPDTQYF
. | TRBD1 | TRBJ1-1 | TRBV12-3/TRBV12-4 | TGTGCCAGCAGTAAACGACAGGGTAACACTGAAGCTTTCTTT | CASSKRQGNTEAFF
. | TRBD2 | TRBJ2-1 | TRBV7-6 | TGTGCCAGCAGCGATGGACTAGCGGGGAACAATGAGCAGTTCTTC | CASSDGLAGNNEQFF
few | . | TRBJ2-5 | TRBV12-3/TRBV12-4 | TGTGCCAGCAGTTTAGGCAGGGCTTGGCAGGAGACCCAGTACTTC | CASSLGRAWQETQYF
few | . | TRBJ2-5 | TRBV7-2 | TGTGCCAGCAGCTTAGTGGTCGGGGCAGACCAAGAGACCCAGTACTTC | CASSLVVGADQETQYF
few | . | TRBJ1-1 | TRBV20-1 | TGCAGTGCCCAACCGCAGGGGTTTCGAACTGAAGCTTTCTTT | CSAQPQGFRTEAFF
. | . | TRBJ2-1 | TRBV2 | TGTGCCAGCAGCGAAGTGAGAGGGTACTACAATGAGCAGTTCTTC | CASSEVRGYYNEQFF